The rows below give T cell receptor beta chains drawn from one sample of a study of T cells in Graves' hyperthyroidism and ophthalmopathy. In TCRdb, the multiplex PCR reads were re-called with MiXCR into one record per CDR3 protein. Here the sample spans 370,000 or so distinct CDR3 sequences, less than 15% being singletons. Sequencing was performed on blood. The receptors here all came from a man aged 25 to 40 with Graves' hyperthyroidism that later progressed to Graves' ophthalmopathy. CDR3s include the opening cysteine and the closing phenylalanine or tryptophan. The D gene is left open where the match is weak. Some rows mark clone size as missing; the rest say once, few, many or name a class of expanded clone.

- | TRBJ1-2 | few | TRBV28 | TGTGCCAGCAGTCTCTACTATGGCTACACCTTC | CASSLYYGYTF
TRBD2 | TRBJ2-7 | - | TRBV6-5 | TGTGCCAGCAGTTTTTACTTTAGCGGGGGGGGCTACGAGCAGTACTTC | CASSFYFSGGGYEQYF
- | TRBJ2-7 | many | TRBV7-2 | TGTGCCAGCAGCTTAGAGGGGGGGGGTCCCTACGAGCAGTACTTC | CASSLEGGGPYEQYF
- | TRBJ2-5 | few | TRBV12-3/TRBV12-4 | TGTGCCAGCAGTTTAAACGGGCCGCCCCTGTACTTC | CASSLNGPPLYF
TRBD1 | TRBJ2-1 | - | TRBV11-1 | TGTGCCAGCAGCTTAGGGACAGGGAGTGATCAGATCTTC | CASSLGTGSDQIF
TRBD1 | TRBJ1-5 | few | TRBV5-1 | TGCGCCAGCAGCTTGGCCTCAGGGGGTGAGCCCCAGCATTTT | CASSLASGGEPQHF
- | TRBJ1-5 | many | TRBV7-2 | TGTGCCAGCAGCCCCACGTATCAGGCATTAGATCAGCCCCAGCATTTT | CASSPTYQALDQPQHF
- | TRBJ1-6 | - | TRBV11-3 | TGTGCCAGCAGCTTAGTCGGGCCTGGGTCACCCCTCCACTTT | CASSLVGPGSPLHF
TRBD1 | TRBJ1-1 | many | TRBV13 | TGTGCCAGCAGCTTAGGCCGACAGGGCGGGGAAGCTTTCTTT | CASSLGRQGGEAFF
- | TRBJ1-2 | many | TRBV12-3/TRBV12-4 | TGTGCCAGTTTAGGAAGGGGCTTTAAAACTAACTATGGCTACACCTTC | CASLGRGFKTNYGYTF
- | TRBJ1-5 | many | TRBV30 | TGTGCCTGGAGTAGAGGTCACGATCAGCCCCAGCATTTT | CAWSRGHDQPQHF
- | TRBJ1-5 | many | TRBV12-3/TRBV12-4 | TGTGCCAGCAGAAGGGGGGATCAGCCCCAGCATTTT | CASRRGDQPQHF
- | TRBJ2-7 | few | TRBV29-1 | TGCAGCGCCGCTGACAGCATCTACGAGCAGTACTTC | CSAADSIYEQYF
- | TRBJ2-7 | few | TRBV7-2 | TGTGCCAGCAGCCCAACCGTAAGGGTTGGATACGAGCAGTACTTC | CASSPTVRVGYEQYF
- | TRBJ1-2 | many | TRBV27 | TGTGCCAGCAGTCTCTCCTTCGGTAACCTTAACTATGGCTACACCTTC | CASSLSFGNLNYGYTF
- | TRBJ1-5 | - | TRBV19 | TGTGCCAGTAGTAAGACGGATAGCAATCAGCCCCAGCATTTT | CASSKTDSNQPQHF
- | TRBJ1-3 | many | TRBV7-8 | TGTGCCAGCAGCTGGGGGGAAGGAAACACCATATATTTT | CASSWGEGNTIYF
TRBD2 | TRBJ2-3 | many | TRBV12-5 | TGTGCTAGTGGTTTGCCCACCCCGGGGACTAGGACAGATACGCAGTATTTT | CASGLPTPGTRTDTQYF
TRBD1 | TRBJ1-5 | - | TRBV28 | TGTGCCAGCAGGGGAGGGACAGGGGTTAGCAATCAGCCCCAGCATTTT | CASRGGTGVSNQPQHF